One sample yielded the 12 T cell receptor beta chains listed below, sequenced in a study of T cells in narcolepsy. TCRdb's table, derived via immunoSEQ multiplex PCR, lists solely in-frame clones and lacks some. The sample lists 25,000 to 35,000 clones; 79% were seen once. The sequencing sample was made of memory (CD45RA-) CD4+ T cells from blood. Receptors originate from a human donor in good health.

V usage is TRBV27 and J usage is TRBJ2-7; D is uncertain. V lost 2 bases, J lost 5 bases, and 13 bases lay in between. The germline gives CDR1 MNHEY, CDR2 SMNVEV (reference sequence). The CDR3 length is 14 residues. The chain's CDR3 is CASSLTIPTDEQYF. The CDR3 DNA follows: TGTGCCAGCAGTTTAACGATTCCTACCGACGAGCAGTACTTC.

V and J are TRBV23-1 and TRBJ1-3, with D hard to call. TRBV23-1 is an ORF, and what it does is uncertain. The CDR3 covers 15 residues. V lost 1 base and J 4 bases, leaving 11 bases between the germline ends. In DNA, the CDR3 is TGCGCCAGCAGTCAATACAGAGTACTAGGAAACACCATATATTTT. Translated, it gives CASSQYRVLGNTIYF.

This clone was counted once. V gene TRBV7-9 combines with J gene TRBJ2-5; D remains unclear. This CDR3 is 12 amino acids long. Germline CDR1 and CDR2: SEHNR and FQNEAQ (reference sequence). Trimming cost V 3 bases and J 2 bases, with 4 bases left between them. The CDR3 region is CASSFGQETQYF. The CDR3 DNA follows: TGTGCCAGCAGCTTTGGGCAAGAGACCCAGTACTTC.

The chain uses TRBV11-2 and TRBJ2-2; tentative D call: TRBD2 (6 bases). There are 14 residues in the CDR3. V was shortened by 9 bases and J by 4 bases, with 15 bases between the two germline ends. Germline CDR1 SGHAT, CDR2 FQNNGV. The CDR3 nucleotides read TGTGCCAGTAGCCGGGGGATGAGCACCGGGGAGCTGTTTTTT. The encoded protein is CASSRGMSTGELFF. Variable domain in full (rest from reference TRBV11-2 and TRBJ2-2): EAGVAQSPRYKIIEKRQSVAFWCNPISGHATLYWYQQILGQGPKLLIQFQNNGVVDDSQLPKDRFSAERLKGVDSTLKIQPAKLEDSAVYLCASSRGMSTGELFFGEGSRLTVL.

V usage is TRBV7-3 and J usage is TRBJ1-1; D remains unclear. This CDR3 is 15 amino acids long. With 5 bases removed from V and 0 bases from J, the gap between germline ends came to 13 bases. Per germline, CDR1 SGHTA and CDR2 FQGTGA. CDR3 in DNA: TGTGCCAGCAGCCCCTCACTGCTGCTGAACACTGAAGCTTTCTTT. This translates into CASSPSLLLNTEAFF.

A word on this clone: Other nucleotide sequences in the sample specify the same CDR3. This chain connects TRBV29-1 to TRBJ2-3; TRBD1 matches at 10 bases. The germline gives CDR1 SQVTM, CDR2 ANQGSEA. Trimming took 8 bases from V and 5 from J; bases not matched to a gene: 10. The CDR3 extends over 14 amino acids. This CDR3 is CSLSKGQGKDTQYF. The CDR3 DNA follows: TGCAGCTTATCAAAGGGACAGGGGAAAGATACGCAGTATTTT.

V and J are TRBV6-5 and TRBJ1-2; tentatively, D is TRBD1 (5 bases). The CDR3 sequence is 15 residues long. The germline CDR1 and CDR2 sequences are MNHEY and SVGAGI. The V end was cut by 7 bases, the J end by 4 bases, with 19 bases between. This CDR3 reads CASTPEGKGSYGYTF. CDR3 in DNA: TGTGCCAGCACCCCCGAGGGAAAGGGGTCCTATGGCTACACCTTC.

V usage is TRBV7-9 and J usage is TRBJ2-3; 9 bases line up with TRBD1. This CDR3 spans 15 amino acids. J gave up 5 bases and V 11 bases, and 14 bases lay outside the gene matches. Germline V gene lookup returns CDR1 SEHNR and CDR2 FQNEAQ (reference sequence). CDR3 region: CAGRLTGGRKDTQYF. The CDR3 coding sequence is TGTGCCGGGCGGTTGACAGGGGGTCGGAAAGATACGCAGTATTTT.

The CDR3 protein is CASSADRSNTEAFF. In nucleotides, the CDR3 is TGTGCCAGCTCAGCGGACAGATCGAACACTGAAGCTTTCTTT. The chain links TRBV18 to TRBJ1-1, with D maybe TRBD1 (6 bases). V was pared by 5 bases and J by 1 base, with 11 bases between. Looked up from germline, CDR1 is KGHSH and CDR2 is LQKENI. This CDR3 comprises 14 residues.

The rearrangement links TRBV7-8 to TRBJ2-7; 8 bases are shared with TRBD2. Germline assignment: CDR1 SGHVS and CDR2 FQNEAQ. This CDR3 has 16 residues. The J segment lost 0 bases and the V segment lost 5 bases, leaving 9 bases of the junction unmatched. The CDR3 bases are TGTGCCAGCAGCCCCCGTAGAGCGGGGGCCTCCTACGAGCAGTACTTC. It codes for CASSPRRAGASYEQYF.

The CDR3: CASSRNLETQYF. In nucleotides, the CDR3 is TGTGCCAGCAGCCGTAACCTTGAGACCCAGTACTTC. The chain recombines TRBV11-2 with TRBJ2-5; no clear D. The V gene lost 5 bases and the J gene lost 5 bases, with 9 bases spanning the gap. From germline, CDR1 is SGHAT and CDR2 FQNNGV. There are 12 residues in the CDR3.

The rearrangement uses TRBV10-3 and TRBJ2-5; 10 bases map to TRBD2. With 6 bases clipped from V and 2 bases from J, the junction kept 3 bases outside the gene matches. The CDR3 has 14 amino acids. Germline CDR1 is ENHRY and CDR2 is SYGVKD. CDR3 residues: CAIRERGGQETQYF. The CDR3 nucleotides are TGTGCCATCAGGGAGCGGGGGGGACAAGAGACCCAGTACTTC.